The rows below give T cell receptor beta chains drawn from one sample of a study of blood T cell repertoires in COVID-19. Clones were read by immunoSEQ multiplex PCR, and TCRdb kept only the in-frame ones, dropping some. The sample yields about 270,000 clones, about nine tenths seen once. The sequencing sample was made of peripheral blood. These receptors came from a person aged 18-30 years with COVID-19, enrolled during active disease. Each CDR3 is given with its conserved first and last residue. The order of the fields is J gene, D gene, clone size, V gene, CDR3 DNA, CDR3 protein. D genes are given only for firm matches. Expanded clones are given a class, and other clones once, few, many or no size at all.

>TRBJ1-1|NA|NA|TRBV5-1
TGCGCCAGCAGCTTTGCCAGTCATCAGGACACTGAAGCTTTCTTT
CASSFASHQDTEAFF
>TRBJ1-6|NA|NA|TRBV3-1/TRBV3-2
TGTGCCAGCAGCCAAGAGGGTAGCGACCCACGGAATTCACCCCTCCACTTT
CASSQEGSDPRNSPLHF
>TRBJ1-4|TRBD1|once|TRBV28
TGTGCCAGCAGAGCCCCCCCGGGACAGGGTAATGAAAAACTGTTTTTT
CASRAPPGQGNEKLFF
>TRBJ1-1|NA|NA|TRBV6-5
TGTGCCAGCAGTTATTACCAGACAGGTACGACTGAAGCTTTCTTT
CASSYYQTGTTEAFF
>TRBJ1-1|NA|NA|TRBV9
TGTGCCAGCAGCGACGCGGCGGGAGGGATGGCAATCACTGAAGCTTTCTTT
CASSDAAGGMAITEAFF
>TRBJ2-1|TRBD2|NA|TRBV6-2/TRBV6-3
TGTGCCAGCAGTTACCCGGGACTAGCGCTTCACAATGAGCAGTTCTTC
CASSYPGLALHNEQFF
>TRBJ2-1|TRBD2|NA|TRBV3-1/TRBV3-2
TGTGCCAGCAGCCAAGAACGGAGGTCCCTAGCGGGAGGACTCTATGAGCAGTTCTTC
CASSQERRSLAGGLYEQFF
>TRBJ1-4|NA|few|TRBV4-3
TGCGCCAGCAGCCACCATAGGGGTTTCGATGAAAAACTGTTTTTT
CASSHHRGFDEKLFF
>TRBJ2-5|NA|once|TRBV25-1
TGTGCCAGCAGTGATGCGGGGCAAGAGACCCAGTACTTC
CASSDAGQETQYF
>TRBJ2-7|TRBD1|NA|TRBV13
TGTGCCAGCAGCTTCACAGGGGGAACCTACGAGCAGTACTTC
CASSFTGGTYEQYF
>TRBJ2-7|NA|NA|TRBV19
TGTGCCAGTAGCAACGTGGGCGGGACCCTGTCCTACGAGCAGTACTTC
CASSNVGGTLSYEQYF
>TRBJ2-3|NA|once|TRBV5-1
TGCGCCAGCAGCCCCAGTTCTTCTAGCACAGATACGCAGTATTTT
CASSPSSSSTDTQYF
>TRBJ1-1|NA|few|TRBV10-3
TGTGCCATCAGTGAGTCTGGGGGCGCGGGCACTGAAGCTTTCTTT
CAISESGGAGTEAFF
>TRBJ1-6|TRBD1|NA|TRBV19
TGTGCCAGTAGTCGGGACAGGAATTCACCCCTCCACTTT
CASSRDRNSPLHF
>TRBJ2-2|NA|NA|TRBV28
TGTGCCAGCAGTTTGGAGGGGGAGCTGTTTTTT
CASSLEGELFF
>TRBJ2-7|TRBD1|NA|TRBV28
TGTGCCAGCAGCACACCGGGACAGTACTACGAGCAGTACTTC
CASSTPGQYYEQYF